This T cell receptor beta chain emerged from a study of blood T cell repertoires in COVID-19 (dated by TCRdb to about 2020). In terms of the full investigation: The collaborator samples originated in the United States, Italy and Spain and spanned the acute and convalescent phases of COVID-19. Samples were obtained from the ongoing ImmuneRACE study (first 160 participants) and from over a thousand subjects provided by 6 global collaborators. Where available, HLA class I and class II types were taken from metadata supplied by the sample provider and were not determined by assay-based typing. A freely available public database, intended as a resource for researchers studying the immune response to SARS-CoV-2, is where the repertoires were released. The dataset comprised deeply sampled blood TCRbeta repertoires from subjects exposed to, actively infected with, or recovered from COVID-19. Nearly every sample came with metadata listing a de-identified subject ID, COVID-19 status, age in years and sex. The prospective study material was composed of cDNA or gDNA derived from T cells, B-cell-depleted T cells, or PBMCs.

Collaborating institutions collected whole blood in K2EDTA tubes following their own protocols. For TCRbeta analysis, collaborators shipped samples in one of three forms: frozen whole blood, isolated PBMCs, or DNA extracted from either of those sample types. Counted from cysteine to phenylalanine, this CDR3 has 15 amino acids. The DNA shown is the 45-base CDR3, in frame from base 1. Looking up the germline V gene yields CDR1 SGHAT and CDR2 FQNNGV. V loses 7 bases at its end and J loses 3 bases; junction bases beyond the gene matches: 9. Concerning this clone itself: No cognate antigen has been identified for it. No base-level quality is on record; no much larger clone is a single base apart.

TCRbeta CDR3 regions were amplified from genomic DNA by means of the immunoSEQ Assay, a bias-controlled multiplex PCR. On the authors' methods: Nucleated cell counts per sample were estimated from amplification of reference gene primers within the assay. To quantify the absolute abundance of each unique TCRbeta CDR3 rearrangement, sequence reads were collapsed and filtered. Productive Simpson clonality was computed per sample as the square root of Simpson's diversity index over productive rearrangements. The table comes from immuneACCESS by way of TCRdb, which keeps in-frame sequences with V and J called. Part of the clones is missing from these tables; in studies checked, under half for an unresolved V gene and the rest for unknown reasons. The V and J calls and clone size come from that table; D and trimming were worked out from the DNA. This sample lists about 120,000 clones; roughly nine tenths were detected once. The ten largest clones represent about 1.9% of the sample.

Beyond this particular receptor, the publication reports: The amount of clinical and demographic metadata varied by source and participant and was provided uncurated.

This receptor was identified in a human donor with active COVID-19. The donor label of this sample is uncertain. Recombination connected TRBV11-2 to TRBJ2-7; 10 central bases correspond to TRBD1. Sequencing was done on a sample of peripheral blood. The DNA reads TGTGCCAGCAACGAAGCCGGGACAGGGGACTACGAGCAGTACTTC. The translation is CASNEAGTGDYEQYF. The CDR3 plus the reference TRBV11-2 and TRBJ2-7 genes for the other parts give the full variable domain: EAGVAQSPRYKIIEKRQSVAFWCNPISGHATLYWYQQILGQGPKLLIQFQNNGVVDDSQLPKDRFSAERLKGVDSTLKIQPAKLEDSAVYLCASNEAGTGDYEQYFGPGTRLTVT.